The entry below gives a single T cell receptor beta chain sequence along with its context. Trimming cost V 2 bases and J 5 bases; bases outside gene matches: 14. Per the germline V gene, CDR1 is SGHVS and CDR2 is FNYEAQ. The CDR3 is 18 residues long. This entry is derived from a study of blood T cell repertoires in COVID-19. Study background: COVID-19 samples from acute and convalescent phases originated in the United States, Italy and Spain. PBMCs, B-cell-depleted T cells, or T cells provided the cDNA or gDNA that made up the material.

Membership in each cohort depended on participant-reported clinical history. The protocol was immunoSEQ multiplex PCR, while the TCRdb copy is restricted to in-frame clones and leaves out a portion. The sample comprises about 130,000 clones, 86% of which are singletons, and about 2.5% rests with the top ten. This chain uses TRBV7-6 with TRBJ1-4, with 7 nucleotides matching TRBD1. This clonotype was sampled from a woman between 50 and 59 years old who had recovered from COVID-19. Material: PBMCs or T cells enriched from blood (not recorded which). In DNA, the CDR3 is TGTGCCAGCAGCTTACAACCTTTCGCCGGGACAGTGAATGAAAAACTGTTTTTT. This gives the protein CASSLQPFAGTVNEKLFF.